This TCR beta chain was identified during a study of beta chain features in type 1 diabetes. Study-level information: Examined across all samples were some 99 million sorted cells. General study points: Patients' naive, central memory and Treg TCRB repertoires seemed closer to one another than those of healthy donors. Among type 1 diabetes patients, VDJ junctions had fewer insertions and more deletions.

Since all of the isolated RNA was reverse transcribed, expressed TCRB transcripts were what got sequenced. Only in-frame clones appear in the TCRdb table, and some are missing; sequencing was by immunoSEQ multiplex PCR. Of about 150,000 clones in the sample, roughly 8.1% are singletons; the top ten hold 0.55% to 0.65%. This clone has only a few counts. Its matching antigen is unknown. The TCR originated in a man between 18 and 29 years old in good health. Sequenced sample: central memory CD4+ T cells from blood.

The CDR3 DNA is TGTGCCAGCATCCCCGGGACAGGGGGTGAAAAACTGTTTTTT. Protein sequence: CASIPGTGGEKLFF. The rearrangement joins TRBV28 to TRBJ1-4; 11 bases line up with TRBD1. CDR3 length: 14 residues. The V segment lost 7 bases and the J segment 7 bases; nucleotides outside the gene matches: 5. Germline CDR1 and CDR2: MDHEN and SYDVKM.